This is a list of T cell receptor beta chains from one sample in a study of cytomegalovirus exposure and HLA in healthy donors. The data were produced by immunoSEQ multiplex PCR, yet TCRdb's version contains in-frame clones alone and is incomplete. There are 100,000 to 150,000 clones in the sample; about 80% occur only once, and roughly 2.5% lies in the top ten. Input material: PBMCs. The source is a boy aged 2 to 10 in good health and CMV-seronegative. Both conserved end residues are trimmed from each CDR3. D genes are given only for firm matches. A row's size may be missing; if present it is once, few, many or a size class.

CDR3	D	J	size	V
ASRAGGPRETQY	TRBD2	TRBJ2-5	-	TRBV6-1
ASSELGAGITYNSPLH	-	TRBJ1-6	-	TRBV2
ASSFEAVDQPQH	-	TRBJ1-5	-	TRBV27
ASSPGLAGTYNEQF	TRBD2	TRBJ2-1	-	TRBV7-9
ASKTGNQPQH	-	TRBJ1-5	-	TRBV2
ASSPSGLAKTSSYNEQF	TRBD2	TRBJ2-1	once	TRBV7-9
ASSPSGGVSGNTIY	-	TRBJ1-3	-	TRBV4-1
ASSQDGRGPSPLH	TRBD1	TRBJ1-6	once	TRBV4-3
ASRDSQMNTEAF	-	TRBJ1-1	-	TRBV6-5
ASMDPGTGITDTQY	TRBD1	TRBJ2-3	-	TRBV19
AISIKPDTQY	-	TRBJ2-3	-	TRBV10-3
ASSVTSGGARNEQF	TRBD2	TRBJ2-1	-	TRBV6-4
ASRIEQGIHQPQH	-	TRBJ1-5	-	TRBV4-2
ASSSPTSSGNTIY	-	TRBJ1-3	-	TRBV7-9
ASSGPRRVAGEQGEQF	TRBD2	TRBJ2-1	-	TRBV10-2
ASSRAGGAYQPQH	-	TRBJ1-5	-	TRBV5-6